The entry that follows covers one T cell receptor beta chain sequence. The data were taken from a study of pediatric ulcerative colitis. The germline V gene encodes CDR1 SEHNR and CDR2 FQNEAQ (reference sequence). The CDR3 length is 14 residues. V was trimmed by 1 base and J by 2 bases, leaving 8 bases between them. TCRdb keeps only in-frame clones here, not all; method: immunoSEQ multiplex PCR. The table includes more than 50,000 clones, 75% to 85% detected once. V usage is TRBV7-9 and J usage is TRBJ1-1, with D maybe TRBD1 (5 bases). Sequencing was carried out using blood. The receptor was isolated from a boy aged 10-17 years with moderate ulcerative colitis. CDR3 sequence reads: CASSLGGPNTEAFF. CDR3 nucleotides: TGTGCCAGCAGCTTAGGGGGCCCCAACACTGAAGCTTTCTTT.